Below, 2 T cell receptor beta chains from the same sample are listed, as sequenced in a study of immune heterogeneity within non-small cell lung tumors. Genomic DNA extracted from bulk tumor tissue served as template. A total of about 0.6 ug was used per sample. Biopsy collection occurred during surgery, with several far-apart biopsies per primary tumor. Their non-small cell lung cancer was newly diagnosed and untreated, and the patients underwent curative surgery. It was with 32 V and 13 J primers that multiplex PCR amplified TCR beta CDR3. TCRdb analysed the multiplex PCR reads with MiXCR anew, one entry per CDR3 protein. The top ten hold roughly 5.2% of the sample, which has roughly 14,000 distinct CDR3 sequences, less than 35% seen once. Sample: lung tumor tissue. The receptors were gathered from a man aged 40-49 years with non-small cell lung cancer.

This clonotype has a count of ten or more. The CDR3 coding sequence is TGTGCCAGCAGCCAAGACCGGAGCGGGAGTGGAGAGACCCAGTACTTC. It translates to CASSQDRSGSGETQYF. The genes are TRBV4-2 and TRBJ2-5; 8 bases map to TRBD2. V shed 0 bases, J shed 4 bases, and the junction held 7 bases outside the gene matches. In germline, CDR1 is LGHNA, CDR2 YNFKEQ. The CDR3 contains 16 residues.

This clonotype was observed at least ten times. The chain employs TRBV7-9 and TRBJ1-3; D not certain. V lost 6 bases, J lost 0 bases, and 9 bases lay in between. The CDR3 totals 14 residues. The V gene's germline CDR1 is SEHNR and CDR2 FQNEAQ (reference sequence). CDR3 DNA: TGTGCCAGCAGTCGTTACAACTCTGGAAACACCATATATTTT. Translation: CASSRYNSGNTIYF.